Below are 31 T cell receptor beta chains sequenced from a single sample in a study of early T cells in non-severe SARS-CoV-2 infection (dated by TCRdb to the early 2020s). Library preparation used 5' RACE. Sequencing used a NextSeq 500. TCRdb cleaned the public reads at Q25 with fastp, built clones with MiXCR and kept in-frame beta chains. CDR3 protein duplicates are merged, each entry listing the most common genes and DNA. The sample table records roughly 23,000 distinct CDR3 sequences; around 5% of these occur just once. The top ten clones comprise about 14% of the sample. Sample: whole blood, taken at baseline. The receptors stem from an adult who was a healthcare worker with PCR-confirmed SARS-CoV-2 infection or an uninfected control (not recorded which).

This clonotype was seen ten or more times. The V call is TRBV11-2, the J call TRBJ2-3, with D perhaps TRBD1 (7 bases). This CDR3 is built from 15 residues. CDR1 is SGHAT and CDR2 is FQNNGV in the germline V gene. Trimming shortened V by 0 bases and J by 4 bases, and 11 bases separated the two germline ends. CDR3 sequence (DNA): TGTGCCAGCAGCTTAGATCCCAGGGGGGCAGATACGCAGTATTTT. It is translated as CASSLDPRGADTQYF. Using reference TRBV11-2 and TRBJ2-3 for the parts outside the CDR3, the full variable domain is EAGVAQSPRYKIIEKRQSVAFWCNPISGHATLYWYQQILGQGPKLLIQFQNNGVVDDSQLPKDRFSAERLKGVDSTLKIQPAKLEDSAVYLCASSLDPRGADTQYFGPGTRLTVL.

This clonotype appeared many times. The chain carries TRBV7-2 and TRBJ2-3; D gene ambiguous. Germline CDR1 is SGHTA and CDR2 is FQGNSA. V shed 3 bases and J shed 0 bases, with 10 bases lying between them. The CDR3 spans 15 residues. The CDR3 DNA is TGTGCCAGCAGCTTTTCTGGCGTTAGCACAGATACGCAGTATTTT. The encoded protein is CASSFSGVSTDTQYF.

The V gene is TRBV19, the J gene TRBJ2-7, with D possibly matching TRBD2 (6 bases). This CDR3 spans 13 amino acids. Germline assignment: CDR1 LNHDA and CDR2 SQIVND (reference sequence). Trimming left V 10 bases short and J 6 bases short, with 19 bases between. CDR3 DNA: TGTGCCACCTCGGAGGGCCACTCCAGCGAGCAGTACTTC. The encoded protein is CATSEGHSSEQYF.

This clonotype was counted between two and nine times. The chain links TRBV5-4 to TRBJ2-3; D unresolved. This CDR3 region has 13 residues. The germline gives CDR1 SGHNT, CDR2 YYREEE (reference sequence). Deletions cut 8 bases from V and 2 bases from J, with 12 bases between. CDR3 in amino acids: CASSQDLTDTQYF. The CDR3, as DNA: TGTGCCAGTAGTCAGGACCTCACAGATACGCAGTATTTT.

This clonotype was counted many times. The chain is built from TRBV27 and TRBJ2-2; 8 nucleotides match TRBD1. The trim removed 6 bases at V and 1 base at J, leaving 4 bases unmatched. Germline V gene sequence: CDR1 MNHEY, CDR2 SMNVEV (reference sequence). This CDR3 is 15 amino acids long. The CDR3 spells CASRIGQGNTGELFF. The CDR3 bases are TGTGCCAGCAGGATAGGACAGGGGAACACCGGGGAGCTGTTTTTT.

In its sample, this clonotype was seen a few times. The chain couples TRBV14 to TRBJ1-1; 7 positions match TRBD1. This CDR3 region has 16 residues. CDR1 is SGHDN, CDR2 FVKESK, per germline. The V and J ends lost 0 bases and 10 bases, in that order; junction bases with no gene match: 14. This CDR3 is CASSQEVGQEVRAAFF. For the CDR3, the DNA is TGTGCCAGCAGCCAAGAAGTCGGACAGGAGGTACGAGCAGCTTTCTTT. The entire variable domain, with the rest obtained from reference TRBV14 and TRBJ1-1, is as follows: EAGVTQFPSHSVIEKGQTVTLRCDPISGHDNLYWYRRVMGKEIKFLLHFVKESKQDESGMPNNRFLAERTGGTYSTLKVQPAELEDSGVYFCASSQEVGQEVRAAFFGQGTRLTVV.

This clonotype was detected only a few times. The chain carries TRBV12-3 or TRBV12-4 and TRBJ2-5; D is unclear. The length of the CDR3 is 13 residues. V lost 2 bases to trimming and J lost 2 bases, with 6 bases between them. Here the CDR3 DNA reads TGTGCCAGCAGTTTAATCCAGCAAGAGACCCAGTACTTC. Translated, it gives CASSLIQQETQYF.

This clonotype came up many times. V usage is TRBV2 and J usage is TRBJ2-1; D not certain. The ends were cut back, 3 bases at V and 6 bases at J, with 9 bases in the middle. Germline CDR1 and CDR2: SNHLY and FYNNEI. There are 13 residues in the CDR3. CDR3 amino acids: CASSDQGRNEQFF. CDR3 DNA: TGTGCCAGCAGTGACCAAGGTCGCAATGAGCAGTTCTTC.

This clonotype has more than one count but fewer than ten. The chain couples TRBV6-5 to TRBJ1-6, with D uncertain. Trimming stripped 7 bases from V and 6 bases from J, with 10 bases between. CDR1 and CDR2 from the germline V gene are MNHEY and SVGAGI. CDR3 length: 13 residues. The CDR3 here is CASTYGLNSPLHF. CDR3 sequence (DNA): TGTGCCAGCACCTACGGGCTTAATTCACCCCTCCACTTT.

V usage is TRBV29-1 and J usage is TRBJ2-7; perhaps TRBD2 as D (5 bases). The V and J ends lost 7 bases and 2 bases respectively, with 12 bases between them. CDR1 and CDR2 (germline): SQVTM, ANQGSEA. The CDR3 length is 12 residues. CDR3 nucleotides: TGCAGCGCTACCCTCGGGACCTACGAGCAGTACTTC. Its translation is CSATLGTYEQYF.

This clonotype was observed at least ten times. The chain joins TRBV9 to TRBJ2-3; 7 bases map to TRBD2. Germline loops: CDR1 SGDLS, CDR2 YYNGEE. V was clipped by 4 bases and J by 3 bases; unmatched bases: 11. The CDR3 spans 16 residues. CDR3 nucleotides: TGTGCCAGCAGCCCTCACATCCTAGCGGATACAGATACGCAGTATTTT. This translates into CASSPHILADTDTQYF.

In this sample, this clonotype turned up many times. This chain uses TRBV20-1 with TRBJ2-1, with TRBD2 identical over 15 bases. CDR3 length: 14 residues. CDR1 is DFQATT and CDR2 is SNEGSKA in the germline V gene (reference sequence). The trim removed 5 bases at V and 10 bases at J, leaving 6 bases unmatched. Here the CDR3 reads CSASGLAGGLEQFF. For the CDR3, the DNA is TGCAGTGCTTCGGGACTAGCGGGGGGCTTAGAGCAGTTCTTC.

The genes are TRBV19 and TRBJ2-6, with TRBD1 as a possible D gene (5 bases). This CDR3 has 16 residues. V lost 4 bases and J lost 4, with 14 bases in between. Germline CDR1 and CDR2: LNHDA and SQIVND (reference sequence). CDR3 sequence: CASSTDSAYGANVLTF. CDR3 coding DNA: TGTGCCAGTAGTACTGACAGTGCTTACGGGGCCAACGTCCTGACTTTC.

This clonotype was seen ten or more times. CDR3 bases: TGTGCCAGCAGTGTACAGGCAGGGGATAGCTACGAGCAGTACTTC. It codes for CASSVQAGDSYEQYF. The J gene is TRBJ2-7, the V gene TRBV6-1, with D perhaps TRBD1 (6 bases). The CDR3 length is 15 residues. V shed 4 bases and J shed 3 bases, with 16 bases lying between them. The germline gives CDR1 MNHNS, CDR2 SASEGT.

The sample holds many counts of this clonotype. This chain connects TRBV12-3 or TRBV12-4 to TRBJ1-6, with D unclear. Trimming removed 7 bases at V and 9 bases at J, with 16 bases between. This CDR3 is built from 14 residues. The CDR3 sequence is CASIPPSGGSPLHF. The CDR3, as DNA: TGTGCCAGCATCCCCCCTTCGGGTGGTTCACCCCTCCACTTT.

This clonotype was found a few times. The chain carries TRBV12-5 and TRBJ2-7; no firm D call. The V end lost 3 bases, the J end lost 2 bases, and 11 bases lay between the germline ends. The CDR3 has 14 residues. Germline CDR1 and CDR2: LGHNT and FRNRAP. CDR3 nucleotides: TGTGCTAGTGGTTTTGGCGCCGCGCCCTACGAGCAGTACTTC. Translation: CASGFGAAPYEQYF.

In its sample, this clonotype was seen a few times. The rearrangement joins TRBV29-1 to TRBJ2-7; 10 bases agree with TRBD1. This CDR3 region has 13 residues. Unmatched junction bases numbered 12, after V lost 7 bases and J lost 9 bases. Germline V gene lookup returns CDR1 SQVTM and CDR2 ANQGSEA. The CDR3 loop reads CSARGQGVGWQYF. The DNA of the CDR3 is TGCAGCGCCCGAGGACAGGGGGTAGGATGGCAGTACTTC.

In its sample, this clonotype was seen a few times. The V and J genes are TRBV27 and TRBJ2-5, with 8 bases lining up with TRBD1. Trimming removed 4 bases from V and 4 bases from J; junction bases left unmatched: 5. The CDR3 contains 14 residues. The germline gives CDR1 MNHEY, CDR2 SMNVEV (reference sequence). This CDR3 is CASSWGRGRETQYF. CDR3 in DNA: TGTGCCAGCAGTTGGGGCAGGGGGCGAGAGACCCAGTACTTC.

In this sample, this clonotype turned up many times. The chain uses TRBV6-2 or TRBV6-3 and TRBJ1-6; 10 bases match TRBD1. The germline gives CDR1 MNHEY, CDR2 SVGEGT. V shed 5 bases, J shed 7 bases, and the junction held 5 bases outside the gene matches. The CDR3 contains 15 residues. The CDR3 DNA follows: TGTGCCAGCAGTCCCGGACAGGGGGAGAATTCACCCCTCCACTTT. This sequence encodes CASSPGQGENSPLHF.

This clonotype was seen only a few times. V and J are TRBV7-2 and TRBJ2-7; D is possibly TRBD2 (6 bases). Germline V gives CDR1 SGHTA, CDR2 FQGNSA. The CDR3 contains 14 residues. Trimming left V 3 bases short and J 0 bases short, with 9 bases between. The CDR3 is CASSLGLTSYEQYF. As DNA, the CDR3 is TGTGCCAGCAGCTTGGGACTGACCTCCTACGAGCAGTACTTC.

This clonotype is classed as medium-sized (0.01 to 0.1%). The V call is TRBV19, the J call TRBJ1-3; no clear D gene. The germline V gene encodes CDR1 LNHDA and CDR2 SQIVND (reference sequence). The CDR3 totals 16 residues. Trimming took 0 bases from V and 0 from J, leaving 9 bases between them. The CDR3 DNA reads as TGTGCCAGTAGTATAGATTACAGCAGCTCTGGAAACACCATATATTTT. Translated, it gives CASSIDYSSSGNTIYF.

This clonotype was counted at least ten times. The CDR3 nucleotides are TGTGCCAGCAGCTTTCAGGGAAACTATGGCTACACCTTC. It specifies CASSFQGNYGYTF. The chain combines TRBV3-1 with TRBJ1-2, with a tentative D call TRBD1 (5 bases). This CDR3 comprises 13 residues. Per germline, CDR1 LGHDT and CDR2 YNNKEL (reference sequence). V gave up 5 bases and J gave up 2 bases, with 9 bases separating them. The complete variable domain, with remaining parts taken from reference TRBV3-1 and TRBJ1-2, reads DTAVSQTPKYLVTQMGNDKSIKCEQNLGHDTMYWYKQDSKKFLKIMFSYNNKELIINETVPNRFSPKSPDKAHLNLHINSLELGDSAVYFCASSFQGNYGYTFGSGTRLTVV.

This clonotype was observed at least ten times. The chain joins TRBV10-3 to TRBJ2-7; D is possibly TRBD1 (7 bases). Per germline, CDR1 ENHRY and CDR2 SYGVKD. Trimming shortened V by 8 bases and J by 1 base, and 18 bases separated the two germline ends. This CDR3 has 15 residues. CDR3 DNA: TGTGCCATCGGGAGGACAGGACCTCTTTCCTACGAGCAGTACTTC. Amino acids: CAIGRTGPLSYEQYF.

This clonotype was seen a few times. V is TRBV19 and J is TRBJ2-7; the D call may be TRBD1 or TRBD2 (6 bases each). The ends were cut back, 7 bases at V and 2 bases at J, with 21 bases in the middle. The CDR3 is 16 amino acids. Germline V gene sequence: CDR1 LNHDA, CDR2 SQIVND (reference sequence). The CDR3 here is CASTTGGPGAAYEQYF. The CDR3 bases are TGTGCCAGTACCACCGGGGGTCCAGGGGCTGCCTACGAGCAGTACTTC.

The V call is TRBV7-6, the J call TRBJ2-3; 11 bases map to TRBD1. The CDR3 extends over 14 amino acids. Germline lookup yields CDR1 SGHVS and CDR2 FNYEAQ. The J segment lost 9 bases and the V segment lost 1 base, leaving 3 bases of the junction unmatched. CDR3 region: CASSLGGQGDTQYF. The DNA for the CDR3 is TGTGCCAGCAGCTTAGGGGGACAGGGGGACACGCAGTATTTT.

CDR3 bases: TGTGCCAGCAGCCCGTTATTCACAGGGAGCACCGGGGAGCTGTTTTTT. Protein sequence: CASSPLFTGSTGELFF. This chain links TRBV7-9 with TRBJ2-2; the D gene is possibly TRBD1 (6 bases). The CDR3 length is 16 residues. In germline, CDR1 is SEHNR, CDR2 FQNEAQ (reference sequence). Trimming stripped 5 bases from V and 4 bases from J, with 17 bases between.

This clonotype has just a few counts. The genes are TRBV6-5 and TRBJ1-2, with D perhaps TRBD1 (6 bases). Between the trimmed V and J ends, which lost 2 bases and 4 bases, there was a span of 11 bases. CDR3 length: 14 residues. Germline CDR1 reads MNHEY; CDR2 reads SVGAGI. Here the CDR3 reads CASSYQGRGYGYTF. For the CDR3, the DNA is TGTGCCAGCAGTTACCAGGGGCGAGGCTATGGCTACACCTTC.

The gene calls are TRBV12-3 or TRBV12-4 and TRBJ1-1; D is uncertain. V lost 8 bases to trimming and J lost 0 bases, with 13 bases between them. The CDR3 length is 14 residues. CDR3 amino acids: CASVLEGMNTEAFF. The CDR3 DNA reads TGTGCCAGCGTTCTTGAGGGTATGAACACTGAAGCTTTCTTT.

On this clonotype: This clone may be a read error of a much larger clone one base away. The rearrangement uses TRBV13 and TRBJ2-7; D not certain. Germline values: CDR1 PRHDT, CDR2 FYEKMQ (reference sequence). V was pared by 3 bases and J by 3 bases, with 12 bases between. The CDR3 loop spans 14 amino acids. The CDR3, as DNA: TGTGCCAGCAGCTTTGCCGGGCCAAACTACGAGCAGTACTTC. This encodes CASSFAGPNYEQYF. Full variable domain (outside the CDR3, taken from reference TRBV13 and TRBJ2-7): AAGVIQSPRHLIKEKRETATLKCYPIPRHDTVYWYQQGPGQDPQFLISFYEKMQSDKGSIPDRFSAQQFSDYHSELNMSSLELGDSALYFCASSFAGPNYEQYFGPGTRLTVT.

The genes are TRBV2 and TRBJ2-6; D not resolved. The CDR3 is 15 residues long. Germline V gives CDR1 SNHLY, CDR2 FYNNEI. Trimming cost V 8 bases and J 0 bases, with 11 bases left between them. CDR3 sequence reads: CASRSWGSGANVLTF. Here the CDR3 DNA reads TGTGCCAGCCGGAGTTGGGGCTCTGGGGCCAACGTCCTGACTTTC.

At least ten counts were recorded for this clonotype. The rearrangement joins TRBV10-3 to TRBJ2-7; no clear D gene. Deletions cut 0 bases from V and 6 bases from J, with 3 bases between. The CDR3 spans 11 residues. Germline assignment: CDR1 ENHRY and CDR2 SYGVKD. CDR3 loop: CAISESGEQYF. The CDR3 nucleotides read TGTGCCATCAGTGAGTCGGGCGAGCAGTACTTC.